Listed here are 29 T cell receptor beta chains from one sample, sequenced in a study of blood T cell repertoires in COVID-19. The data were produced by immunoSEQ multiplex PCR, yet TCRdb's version contains in-frame clones alone and is incomplete. The repertoire holds some 130,000 clones, around four fifths seen once, with 11% in the top ten. Specimen: peripheral blood. These receptors were taken from a man in his 60s who had recovered from COVID-19.

The V and J genes are TRBV25-1 and TRBJ2-1; 8 bases fit TRBD2. In germline, CDR1 is MGHDK, CDR2 SYGVNS. After removal of 3 bases from V and 4 bases from J, the junction contained 8 bases not matched to a gene. This CDR3 has 16 amino acids. The CDR3 protein is CASSDHLSGSYNEQFF. CDR3 DNA: TGTGCCAGCAGTGACCACTTAAGCGGGAGTTACAATGAGCAGTTCTTC.

The rearrangement uses TRBV5-4 and TRBJ1-1; D not certain. V was shortened by 4 bases and J by 0 bases, with 10 bases between the two germline ends. This CDR3 contains 14 residues. The germline V gene encodes CDR1 SGHNT and CDR2 YYREEE (reference sequence). Written as DNA, the CDR3 is TGTGCCAGCAGCGTCGACGACTTGAACACTGAAGCTTTCTTT. Translating it yields CASSVDDLNTEAFF.

This clone was seen only once. The chain has TRBV7-2 and TRBJ2-1; TRBD2 agrees at 11 bases. With V trimmed by 4 bases and J by 9 bases, 8 bases remained unmatched. The germline gives CDR1 SGHTA, CDR2 FQGNSA. This CDR3 spans 15 amino acids. DNA for the CDR3: TGTGCCAGCAGCTCTACTAGCGGGAGCTACGCTGAGCAGTTCTTC. Translated: CASSSTSGSYAEQFF.

This clone was observed a few times. The chain couples TRBV5-1 to TRBJ2-2; no definite D call. The CDR3 extends over 15 amino acids. V was clipped by 0 bases and J by 2 bases, with 8 bases between them. Germline lookup yields CDR1 SGHRS and CDR2 YFSETQ. The CDR3 sequence is CASSLELANTGELFF. CDR3 coding DNA: TGCGCCAGCAGCTTGGAATTAGCTAACACCGGGGAGCTGTTTTTT.

This clone showed up just a few times. The chain has TRBV30 and TRBJ2-7, with 8 bases lining up with TRBD1. This CDR3 is 18 amino acids long. V was pared by 0 bases and J by 3 bases, with 16 bases of the junction left unmatched. The germline V gene encodes CDR1 GTSNPN and CDR2 SVGIG (reference sequence). The CDR3 nucleotides are TGTGCCTGGAGTGTACAAGGCAGGGGGCGATCGCCGAACTACGAGCAGTACTTC. This codes for CAWSVQGRGRSPNYEQYF.

Here the CDR3 reads CASRNEGPGELFF. Here the CDR3 DNA reads TGTGCCAGCAGAAACGAGGGCCCCGGGGAGCTGTTTTTT. The chain uses TRBV12-3 or TRBV12-4 and TRBJ2-2; D is possibly TRBD2 (5 bases). The CDR3 loop spans 13 amino acids. The germline V and J ends were trimmed by 6 bases and 6 bases, with 11 bases remaining between them.

V usage is TRBV3-1 (or the pseudogene TRBV3-2) and J usage is TRBJ2-3; a possible D gene is TRBD2 (5 bases). CDR3 size: 15 residues. The V gene lost 0 bases and the J gene lost 4 bases, with 11 bases spanning the gap. CDR1 and CDR2 from the germline V gene are LGHDT and YNNKEL (reference sequence). The CDR3 nucleotides read TGTGCCAGCAGCCAAGAGTTGCTGCGGGCAGATACGCAGTATTTT. This codes for CASSQELLRADTQYF.

In this sample, this clone turned up a few times. The chain links TRBV6-5 to TRBJ1-1; 8 positions agree with TRBD1. CDR1 is MNHEY, CDR2 SVGAGI, per germline. Trimming at V came to 8 bases and at J to 5 bases, leaving 4 bases not matched to a gene. The CDR3 loop spans 12 amino acids. As DNA, the CDR3 is TGTGCCAGCCCACAGGGGGGAACTGAAGCTTTCTTT. Translated: CASPQGGTEAFF.

Here the CDR3 reads CASSYSRQTVGYEQYF. The DNA for the CDR3 is TGTGCCAGCAGTTACTCCAGACAGACCGTCGGGTACGAGCAGTACTTC. This rearrangement joins TRBV6-2 or TRBV6-3 to TRBJ2-7, with D maybe TRBD1 (5 bases). This CDR3 has 16 residues. Germline CDR1 reads MNHEY; CDR2 reads SVGEGT. Trimming shortened V by 0 bases and J by 4 bases, and 16 bases separated the two germline ends.

The chain combines TRBV7-2 with TRBJ2-1, with D possibly matching TRBD2 (5 bases). The CDR3 spans 17 residues. V was trimmed by 2 bases and J by 0 bases, leaving 14 bases between them. Germline assignment: CDR1 SGHTA and CDR2 FQGNSA. CDR3: CASSLTRPAASYNEQFF. CDR3 nucleotide sequence: TGTGCCAGCAGCTTAACCCGTCCAGCGGCCTCCTACAATGAGCAGTTCTTC.

Only a few counts were recorded for this clone. The genes are TRBV6-2 or TRBV6-3 and TRBJ1-2, with TRBD1 identical over 8 bases. Germline V lookup: CDR1 MNHEY, CDR2 SVGEGT. The CDR3 sequence is 14 residues long. With V trimmed by 4 bases and J by 7 bases, 8 bases remained unmatched. The CDR3 sequence: CASSWDRQQGGYTF. In DNA form, the CDR3 reads TGTGCCAGCAGTTGGGACAGGCAACAGGGTGGCTACACCTTC.

The chain is built from TRBV5-8 and TRBJ2-3; TRBD1 matches 10 bases. This CDR3 spans 15 amino acids. The germline CDR1 and CDR2 sequences are SGHTS and YDEGEE. J lost 3 bases, V lost 5 bases, and 6 bases had no gene match. CDR3 loop: CASSFDRGQTDTQYF. CDR3 nucleotides: TGTGCCAGCAGTTTCGACAGGGGGCAAACAGATACGCAGTATTTT.

The gene calls are TRBV28 and TRBJ2-1; 12 bases line up with TRBD2. Germline loops: CDR1 MDHEN, CDR2 SYDVKM. V dropped 2 bases and J dropped 6; count of bases not matched to a gene: 2. This CDR3 spans 15 amino acids. CDR3 residues: CASSLASGRVNEQFF. CDR3 sequence (DNA): TGTGCCAGCAGTTTAGCTAGCGGGAGGGTCAATGAGCAGTTCTTC.

The chain has TRBV3-1 (or the pseudogene TRBV3-2) and TRBJ2-7; D is perhaps TRBD2 (5 bases). CDR3 length: 12 amino acids. The germline V gene encodes CDR1 LGHDT and CDR2 YNNKEL (reference sequence). V gave up 2 bases and J gave up 12 bases, with 14 bases separating them. The CDR3: CASSQIPGLRYF. CDR3 in DNA: TGTGCCAGCAGCCAAATTCCGGGGTTAAGGTACTTC.

The rearrangement links TRBV6-5 to TRBJ2-7; 11 bases are a match to TRBD1. Germline CDR1 MNHEY, CDR2 SVGAGI. CDR3 length: 15 residues. J lost 0 bases, V lost 5 bases, and 3 bases had no gene match. The CDR3 DNA follows: TGTGCCAGCAGTCCAGGGACAGGGGGCTCCTACGAGCAGTACTTC. It encodes CASSPGTGGSYEQYF.

The table lists this clone with a few counts. The rearrangement joins TRBV7-9 to TRBJ1-2; maybe TRBD1 (5 bases). The V end was cut by 7 bases, the J end by 8 bases, with 17 bases between. The CDR3 contains 13 residues. CDR1 and CDR2 (germline): SEHNR, FQNEAQ (reference sequence). The DNA of the CDR3 is TGTGCCAGCACACTCGGAGGGACCGGCGGCTACACCTTC. Residues: CASTLGGTGGYTF.

This chain connects TRBV7-2 to TRBJ1-1, with a tentative D call TRBD1 (5 bases). This CDR3 has 15 residues. V lost 0 bases to trimming and J lost 1 base, with 9 bases between them. Germline V gene data show CDR1 as SGHTA and CDR2 as FQGNSA. CDR3 residues: CASSLAAGSNTEAFF. The CDR3 nucleotides read TGTGCCAGCAGCTTAGCGGCAGGGTCGAACACTGAAGCTTTCTTT.

V usage is TRBV5-1 and J usage is TRBJ2-5; the D gene is possibly TRBD2 (6 bases). Germline V gene data show CDR1 as SGHRS and CDR2 as YFSETQ. Trimming stripped 5 bases from V and 3 bases from J, with 11 bases between. This CDR3 is 13 amino acids long. The CDR3 loop reads CASRFGGEETQYF. DNA for the CDR3: TGCGCCAGCAGATTCGGGGGTGAAGAGACCCAGTACTTC.

The rearrangement joins TRBV11-3 to TRBJ2-1; maybe TRBD1 (7 bases). Germline V CDR1 and CDR2: SGHNT, YENEEA. Trimming pared 1 base from V and 8 bases from J, leaving 12 bases between. The CDR3 runs to 14 residues. The CDR3 region has the DNA TGTGCCAGCAGCTTAGCCAGGGGGGCAGATGAGCAGTTCTTC. Residues: CASSLARGADEQFF.

This rearrangement joins TRBV30 to TRBJ2-5; D uncertain. The germline CDR1 and CDR2 sequences are GTSNPN and SVGIG (reference sequence). This CDR3 has 15 amino acids. The V end lost 0 bases, the J end lost 0 bases, and 11 bases lay between the germline ends. CDR3 loop: CAWSVSSLYQETQYF. The CDR3 DNA follows: TGTGCCTGGAGTGTATCCTCCCTGTACCAAGAGACCCAGTACTTC.

This clone was counted a few times. The CDR3 coding sequence is TGTGCCAGCAGCCCGGTCGGGTTAGCGGGGGGCACCGGGGAGCTGTTTTTT. Encoded protein: CASSPVGLAGGTGELFF. The rearrangement joins TRBV7-2 to TRBJ2-2; 10 bases match TRBD2. V lost 5 bases to trimming and J lost 4 bases; unmatched junction nucleotides: 10. This CDR3 region has 17 residues. Germline V gene data show CDR1 as SGHTA and CDR2 as FQGNSA.

The V and J genes are TRBV19 and TRBJ2-1; D possibly corresponds to TRBD2 (6 bases). Germline-derived CDR1 and CDR2 are LNHDA and SQIVND (reference sequence). There are 13 residues in the CDR3. Trimming shortened V by 5 bases and J by 7 bases, and 12 bases separated the two germline ends. The CDR3: CASSPSGRNEQFF. The CDR3 nucleotides read TGTGCCAGTAGTCCGAGCGGGCGGAATGAGCAGTTCTTC.

The chain recombines TRBV5-1 with TRBJ2-1, with D perhaps TRBD2 (5 bases). CDR3 length equals 14 residues. The V gene's germline CDR1 is SGHRS and CDR2 YFSETQ. V was shortened by 2 bases and J by 8 bases, with 14 bases between the two germline ends. The chain's CDR3 is CASSFGNSGDEQFF. Written as DNA, the CDR3 is TGCGCCAGCAGCTTCGGGAATTCCGGGGATGAGCAGTTCTTC.

The rearrangement joins TRBV2 to TRBJ1-2, with 9 bases matching TRBD1. CDR1 and CDR2 (germline): SNHLY, FYNNEI. This CDR3 has 12 amino acids. Germline trimming cut 7 bases from V and 4 bases from J; bases unmatched to any gene: 1. The CDR3 DNA reads TGTGCCAGCAAGGACAGGGGCTATGGCTACACCTTC. Protein: CASKDRGYGYTF.

The chain combines TRBV7-2 with TRBJ2-5, with TRBD2 matching over 12 bases. The germline V gene has CDR1 SGHTA and CDR2 FQGNSA. Germline trimming cut 1 base from V and 2 bases from J; bases unmatched to any gene: 8. The length of the CDR3 is 18 residues. CDR3 bases: TGTGCCAGCAGCTTAGTATTTCGGCTAGCGGGGGGGCAAGAGACCCAGTACTTC. It encodes CASSLVFRLAGGQETQYF.

The J gene is TRBJ1-5, the V gene TRBV6-4; D gene uncertain. CDR1 and CDR2 from the germline V gene are MRHNA and SNTAGT. Trimming stripped 10 bases from V and 8 bases from J, with 15 bases between. There are 12 residues in the CDR3. The CDR3 is CAIRGVGEPQHF. CDR3 DNA sequence: TGTGCCATCCGGGGAGTTGGGGAGCCCCAGCATTTT.

The chain combines TRBV5-4 with TRBJ2-3, with D maybe TRBD1 (5 bases). Looked up from germline, CDR1 is SGHNT and CDR2 is YYREEE (reference sequence). The CDR3 extends over 14 amino acids. The ends were cut back, 3 bases at V and 3 bases at J, with 11 bases in the middle. The CDR3 bases are TGTGCCAGCAGCTCAACCCCAGGGACAGATACGCAGTATTTT. It translates to CASSSTPGTDTQYF.

This clone occurred a few times. The chain carries TRBV29-1 and TRBJ1-1, with D unresolved. Deletions cut 3 bases from V and 4 bases from J, with 18 bases between. Germline-derived CDR1 and CDR2 are SQVTM and ANQGSEA. There are 15 residues in the CDR3. CDR3 DNA sequence: TGCAGCGTTGAGGCCCCGGGTCCCTTTCGCACTGAAGCTTTCTTT. Amino acid sequence: CSVEAPGPFRTEAFF.

This clone has just one count. V is TRBV30 and J is TRBJ1-2, with D uncertain. The CDR3 consists of 13 residues. Germline CDR1 and CDR2: GTSNPN and SVGIG (reference sequence). The V and J ends lost 2 bases and 8 bases respectively, with 15 bases between them. The CDR3 loop is CAWSHSRTGGYTF. CDR3 DNA sequence: TGTGCCTGGAGTCATTCCAGAACGGGAGGCTACACCTTC.